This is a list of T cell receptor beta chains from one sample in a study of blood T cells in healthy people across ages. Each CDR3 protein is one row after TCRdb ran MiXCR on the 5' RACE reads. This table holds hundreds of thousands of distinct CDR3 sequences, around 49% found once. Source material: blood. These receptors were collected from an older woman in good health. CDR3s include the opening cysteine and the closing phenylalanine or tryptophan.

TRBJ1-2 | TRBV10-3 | CAISESRQRDGYTF
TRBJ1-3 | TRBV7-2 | CASSLLGNSGNTIYF
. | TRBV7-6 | CASSFRDRGAEQYF
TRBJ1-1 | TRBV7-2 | CASGHRGGSTEAFF
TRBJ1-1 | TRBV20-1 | CSARGKGGERTEAFF
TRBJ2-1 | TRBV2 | CASRDSRTGTEQFF
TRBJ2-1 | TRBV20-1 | CSAKGAMRTEQFF
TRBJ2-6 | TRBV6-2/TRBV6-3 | CAGGESGANVLTF
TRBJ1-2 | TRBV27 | CASSSARDRLYGYTF
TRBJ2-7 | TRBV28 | CASNDRQGEQYF
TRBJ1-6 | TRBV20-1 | CSARIGGGNNSPLHF
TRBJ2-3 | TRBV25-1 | CASSEGPRCTSTDTQYF
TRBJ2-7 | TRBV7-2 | CASSLEWNHYEQYF
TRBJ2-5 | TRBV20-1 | CSAPGTASRGTQYF
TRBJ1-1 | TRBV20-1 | CSGVQDRRRRNTEAFF
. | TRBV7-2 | CASSRSLADPRSDEQYF
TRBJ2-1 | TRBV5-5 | CASSHRDRVPNEQFF
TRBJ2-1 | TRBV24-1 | CATSDPDPGGPNEQFF
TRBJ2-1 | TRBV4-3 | CASSQVLPTDEQFF
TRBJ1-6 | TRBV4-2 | CASSQGVVRTGSDSPLHF
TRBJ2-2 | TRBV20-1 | CSARDPTTSAAGELFF
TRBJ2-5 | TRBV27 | CASSFLGQGAREQYF
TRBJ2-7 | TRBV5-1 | CASSLMGQDEQYF
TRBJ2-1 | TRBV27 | CASSRGLAFNNEQFF
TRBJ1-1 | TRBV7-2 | CASSHPNTKAFF
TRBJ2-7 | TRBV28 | CASRPPQAGSFYEQYF
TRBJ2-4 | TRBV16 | CASSQWGRKNIQYF
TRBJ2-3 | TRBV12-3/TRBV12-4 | CASSSAPPTQYF
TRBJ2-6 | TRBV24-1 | CATSGTHHLTF
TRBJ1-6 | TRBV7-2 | CASSSDSPPLHF
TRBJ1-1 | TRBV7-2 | CASSFLGQGMAEAFF
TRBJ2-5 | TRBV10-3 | CAISARRSDETQYF
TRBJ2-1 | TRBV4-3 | CASSQEWGWTSGSFYNEQFF
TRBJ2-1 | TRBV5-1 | CASSLGYQYNEQFF
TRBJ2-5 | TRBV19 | CASSMRTSGGARLYNEQYF
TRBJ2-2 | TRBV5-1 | CASRPAGSTGELFF
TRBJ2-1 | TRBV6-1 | CASSGPDRGNNEQFF
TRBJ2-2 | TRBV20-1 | CSAPGLAGYNTGELFF
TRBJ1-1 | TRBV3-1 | CVSSLSGITEAFF
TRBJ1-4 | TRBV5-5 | CASSLAGTGIATNEKLFF
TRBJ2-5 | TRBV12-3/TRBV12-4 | CASSSDRGRETQYF
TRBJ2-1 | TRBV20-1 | CSARTVKFEQFF
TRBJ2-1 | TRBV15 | CATLPQVGFDEQFF
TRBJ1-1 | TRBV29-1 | CSACTGKDTEAFF
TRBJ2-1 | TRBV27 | CASKVTGAVNEQFF
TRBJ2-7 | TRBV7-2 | CASSVVRLSEQYF
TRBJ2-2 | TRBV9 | CASRRATNTGELFF
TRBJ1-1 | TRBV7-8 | CVSSLGNTEAFF
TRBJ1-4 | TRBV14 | CASSRDFPNEKLFF
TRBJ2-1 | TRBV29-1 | CSVGSGLVNEQFF
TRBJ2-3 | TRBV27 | CASSSLARNTDTQYF
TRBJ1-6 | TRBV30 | CAWGRQGAYSPLHF
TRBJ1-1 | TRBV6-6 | CASSYSRTENTEAFF
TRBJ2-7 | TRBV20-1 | CSARAWSYEQYF
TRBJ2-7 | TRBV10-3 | CAISEEGREQYF
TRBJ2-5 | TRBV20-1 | CSALPTGLETQYF
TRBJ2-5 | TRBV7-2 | CASSFDSSLTETQYF
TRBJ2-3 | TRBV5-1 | CASSYGTGTDTQYF
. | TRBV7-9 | CASSLAGQETQFF